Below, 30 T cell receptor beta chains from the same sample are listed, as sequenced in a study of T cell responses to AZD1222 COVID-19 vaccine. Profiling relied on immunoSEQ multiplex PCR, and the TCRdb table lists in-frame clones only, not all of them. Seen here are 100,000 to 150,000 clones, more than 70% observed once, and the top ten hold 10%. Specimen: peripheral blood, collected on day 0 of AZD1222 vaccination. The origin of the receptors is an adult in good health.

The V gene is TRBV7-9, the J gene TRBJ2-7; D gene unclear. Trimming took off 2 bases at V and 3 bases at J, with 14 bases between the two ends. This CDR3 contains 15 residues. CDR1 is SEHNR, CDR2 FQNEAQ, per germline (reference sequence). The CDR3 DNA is TGTGCCAGCAGCTTAAATTCGGCGAGCTACTACGAGCAGTACTTC. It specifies CASSLNSASYYEQYF.

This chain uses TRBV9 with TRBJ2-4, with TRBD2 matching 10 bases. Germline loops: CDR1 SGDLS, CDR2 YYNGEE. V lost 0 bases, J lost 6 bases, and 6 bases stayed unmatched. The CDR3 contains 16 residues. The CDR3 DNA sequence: TGTGCCAGCAGCGTAGATCCTAGCGGGGGCTTAAACATTCAGTACTTC. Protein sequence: CASSVDPSGGLNIQYF.

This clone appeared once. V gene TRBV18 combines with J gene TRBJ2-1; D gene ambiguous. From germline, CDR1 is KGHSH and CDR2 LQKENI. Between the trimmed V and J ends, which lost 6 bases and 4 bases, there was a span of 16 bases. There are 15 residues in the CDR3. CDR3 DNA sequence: TGTGCCAGCTCTCCTAGTAGTTGGTCTTACAATGAGCAGTTCTTC. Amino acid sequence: CASSPSSWSYNEQFF. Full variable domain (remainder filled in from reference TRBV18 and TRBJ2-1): NAGVMQNPRHLVRRRGQEARLRCSPMKGHSHVYWYRQLPEEGLKFMVYLQKENIIDESGMPKERFSAEFPKEGPSILRIQQVVRGDSAAYFCASSPSSWSYNEQFFGPGTRLTVL.

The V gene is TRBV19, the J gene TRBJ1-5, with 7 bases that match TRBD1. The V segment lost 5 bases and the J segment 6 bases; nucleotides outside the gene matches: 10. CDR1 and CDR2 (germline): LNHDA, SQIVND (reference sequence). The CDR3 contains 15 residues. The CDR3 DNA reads TGTGCCAGTAGTCCCCGGGACAGCGGTGGTCAGCCCCAGCATTTT. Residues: CASSPRDSGGQPQHF.

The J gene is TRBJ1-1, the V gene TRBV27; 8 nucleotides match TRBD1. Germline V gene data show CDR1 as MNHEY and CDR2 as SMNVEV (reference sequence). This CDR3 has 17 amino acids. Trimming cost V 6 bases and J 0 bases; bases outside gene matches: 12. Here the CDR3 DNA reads TGTGCCAGCAGCCGTCGACAGGGGCGGGGGGTGAACACTGAAGCTTTCTTT. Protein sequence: CASSRRQGRGVNTEAFF.

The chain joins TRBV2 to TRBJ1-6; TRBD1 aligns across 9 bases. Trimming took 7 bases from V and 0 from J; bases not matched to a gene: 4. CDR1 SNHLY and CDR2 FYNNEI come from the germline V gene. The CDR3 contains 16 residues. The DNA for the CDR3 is TGTGCCAGCACACAGGGGGCGAGCTCCTATAATTCACCCCTCCACTTT. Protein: CASTQGASSYNSPLHF.

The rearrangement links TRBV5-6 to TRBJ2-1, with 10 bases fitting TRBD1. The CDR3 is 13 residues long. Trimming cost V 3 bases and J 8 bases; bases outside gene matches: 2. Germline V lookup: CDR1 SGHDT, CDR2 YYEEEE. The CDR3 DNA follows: TGTGCCAGCAGCTCGACAGGGGGCCATGAGCAGTTCTTC. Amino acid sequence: CASSSTGGHEQFF.

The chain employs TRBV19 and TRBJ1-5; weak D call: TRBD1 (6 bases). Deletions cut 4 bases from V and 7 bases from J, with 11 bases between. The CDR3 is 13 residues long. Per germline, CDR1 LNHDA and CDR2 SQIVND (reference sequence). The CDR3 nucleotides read TGTGCCAGTAGTAAGGGGGTTTGGCAGCCCCAGCATTTT. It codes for CASSKGVWQPQHF.

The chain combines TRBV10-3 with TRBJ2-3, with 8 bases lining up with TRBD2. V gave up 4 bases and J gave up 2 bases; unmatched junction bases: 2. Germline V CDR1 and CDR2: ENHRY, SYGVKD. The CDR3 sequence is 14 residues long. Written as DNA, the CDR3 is TGTGCCATCAGTGCGCGGGAGGCCACAGATACGCAGTATTTT. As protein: CAISAREATDTQYF.

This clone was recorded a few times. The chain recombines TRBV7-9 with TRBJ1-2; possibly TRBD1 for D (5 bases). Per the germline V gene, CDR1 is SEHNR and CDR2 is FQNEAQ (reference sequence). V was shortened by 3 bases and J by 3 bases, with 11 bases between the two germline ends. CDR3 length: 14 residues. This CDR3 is CASSFMPRDYGYTF. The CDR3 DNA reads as TGTGCCAGCAGCTTTATGCCCAGGGACTATGGCTACACCTTC. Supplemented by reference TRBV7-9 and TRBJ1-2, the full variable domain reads DTGVSQNPRHKITKRGQNVTFRCDPISEHNRLYWYRQTLGQGPEFLTYFQNEAQLEKSRLLSDRFSAERPKGSFSTLEIQRTEQGDSAMYLCASSFMPRDYGYTFGSGTRLTVV.

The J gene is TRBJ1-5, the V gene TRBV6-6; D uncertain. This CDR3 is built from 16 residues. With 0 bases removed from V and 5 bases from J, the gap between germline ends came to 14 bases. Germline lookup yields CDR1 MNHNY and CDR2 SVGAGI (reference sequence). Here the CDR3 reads CASSYSIGEADQPQHF. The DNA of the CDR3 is TGTGCCAGCAGTTACTCGATTGGGGAGGCCGATCAGCCCCAGCATTTT.

CDR3 region: CASSQVGQGQTEAFF. The CDR3 nucleotides read TGCGCCAGCAGCCAAGTAGGACAGGGTCAAACTGAAGCTTTCTTT. The rearrangement joins TRBV4-1 to TRBJ1-1; 8 positions match TRBD1. The CDR3 covers 15 residues. V was clipped by 1 base and J by 5 bases; unmatched bases: 6. From germline, CDR1 is MGHRA and CDR2 YSYEKL.

The DNA of the CDR3 is TGTGCCAGCAGCGTAGTTGCGGGGGGCTCCGGGGAGCTGTTTTTT. This translates into CASSVVAGGSGELFF. The chain is built from TRBV9 and TRBJ2-2; 8 bases map to TRBD2. There are 15 residues in the CDR3. Trimming removed 0 bases from V and 6 bases from J; junction bases left unmatched: 4. In germline, CDR1 is SGDLS, CDR2 YYNGEE.

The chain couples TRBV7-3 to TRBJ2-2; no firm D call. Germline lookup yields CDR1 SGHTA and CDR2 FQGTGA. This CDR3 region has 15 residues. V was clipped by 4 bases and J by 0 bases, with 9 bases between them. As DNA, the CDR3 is TGTGCCAGCAGCTCCACGGGTTCGAACACCGGGGAGCTGTTTTTT. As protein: CASSSTGSNTGELFF.

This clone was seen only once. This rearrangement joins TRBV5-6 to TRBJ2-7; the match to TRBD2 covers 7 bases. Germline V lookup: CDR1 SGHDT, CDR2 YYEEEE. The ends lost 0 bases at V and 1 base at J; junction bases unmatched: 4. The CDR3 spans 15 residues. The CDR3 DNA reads TGTGCCAGCAGCTTGGCGGGCGGGGGATCCTACGAGCAGTACTTC. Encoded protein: CASSLAGGGSYEQYF.

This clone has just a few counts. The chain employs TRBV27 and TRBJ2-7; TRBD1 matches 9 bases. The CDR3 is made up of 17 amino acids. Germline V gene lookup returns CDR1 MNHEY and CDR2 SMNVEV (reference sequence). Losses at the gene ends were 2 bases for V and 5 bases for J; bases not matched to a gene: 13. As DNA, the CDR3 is TGTGCCAGCAGTTTACTGCCCCCGGGACAGGGTGCCCACGAGCAGTACTTC. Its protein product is CASSLLPPGQGAHEQYF.

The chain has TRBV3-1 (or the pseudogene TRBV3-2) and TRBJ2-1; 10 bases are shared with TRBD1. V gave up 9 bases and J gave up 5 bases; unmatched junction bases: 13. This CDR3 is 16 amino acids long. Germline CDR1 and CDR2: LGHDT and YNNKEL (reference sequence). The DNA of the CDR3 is TGTGCCAGATGTAGGGGACAGGGGATCTTCGACAATGAGCAGTTCTTC. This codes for CARCRGQGIFDNEQFF.

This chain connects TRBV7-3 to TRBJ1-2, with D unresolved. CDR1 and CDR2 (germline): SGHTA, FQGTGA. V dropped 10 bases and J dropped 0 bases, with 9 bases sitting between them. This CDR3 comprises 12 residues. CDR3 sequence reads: CATRTTNYGYTF. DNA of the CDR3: TGTGCCACCAGGACTACTAACTATGGCTACACCTTC. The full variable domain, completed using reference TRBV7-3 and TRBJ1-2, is GAGVSQTPSNKVTEKGKYVELRCDPISGHTALYWYRQSLGQGPEFLIYFQGTGAADDSGLPNDRFFAVRPEGSVSTLKIQRTERGDSAVYLCATRTTNYGYTFGSGTRLTVV.

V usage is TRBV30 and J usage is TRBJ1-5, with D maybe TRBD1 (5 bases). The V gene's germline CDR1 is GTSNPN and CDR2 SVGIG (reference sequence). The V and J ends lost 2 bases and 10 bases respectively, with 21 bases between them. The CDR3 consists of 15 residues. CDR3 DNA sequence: TGTGCCTGGAGTACAAGCGTTGGGGGAATCAGACCCCAGCATTTT. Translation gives CAWSTSVGGIRPQHF.

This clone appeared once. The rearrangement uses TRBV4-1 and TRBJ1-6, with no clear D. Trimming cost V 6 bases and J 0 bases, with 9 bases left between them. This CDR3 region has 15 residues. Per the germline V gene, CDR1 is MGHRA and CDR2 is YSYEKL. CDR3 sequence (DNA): TGCGCCAGCAGGTTTGCCGGCTCCTATAATTCACCCCTCCACTTT. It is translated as CASRFAGSYNSPLHF.

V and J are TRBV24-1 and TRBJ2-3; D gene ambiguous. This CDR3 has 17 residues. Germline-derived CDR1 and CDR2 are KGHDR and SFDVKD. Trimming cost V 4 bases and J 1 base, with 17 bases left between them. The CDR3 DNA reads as TGTGCCACCAGTGACCAGCCCGGATCGCGCGGCACAGATACGCAGTATTTT. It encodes CATSDQPGSRGTDTQYF.

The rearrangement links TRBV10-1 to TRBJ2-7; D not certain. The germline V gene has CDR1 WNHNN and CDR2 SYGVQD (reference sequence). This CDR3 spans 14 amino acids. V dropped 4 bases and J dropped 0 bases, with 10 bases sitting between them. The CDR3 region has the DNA TGCGCCAGCAGTGGTTGGGTTTACTCCTACGAGCAGTACTTC. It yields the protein CASSGWVYSYEQYF.

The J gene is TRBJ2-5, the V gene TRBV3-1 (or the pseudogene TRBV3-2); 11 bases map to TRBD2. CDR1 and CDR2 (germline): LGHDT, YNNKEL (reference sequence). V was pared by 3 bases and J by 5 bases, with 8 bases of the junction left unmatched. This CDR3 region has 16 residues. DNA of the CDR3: TGTGCCAGCAGCCACCTAGCGGGGGGAGGGATTGAGACCCAGTACTTC. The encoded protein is CASSHLAGGGIETQYF.

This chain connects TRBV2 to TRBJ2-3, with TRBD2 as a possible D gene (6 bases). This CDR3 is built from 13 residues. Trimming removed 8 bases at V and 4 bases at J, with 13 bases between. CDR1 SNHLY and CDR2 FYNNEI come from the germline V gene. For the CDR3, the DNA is TGTGCCAGCCTCCGGGACTGGTCAGATACGCAGTATTTT. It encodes CASLRDWSDTQYF. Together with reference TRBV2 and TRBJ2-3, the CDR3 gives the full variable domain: EPEVTQTPSHQVTQMGQEVILRCVPISNHLYFYWYRQILGQKVEFLVSFYNNEISEKSEIFDDQFSVERPDGSNFTLKIRSTKLEDSAMYFCASLRDWSDTQYFGPGTRLTVL.

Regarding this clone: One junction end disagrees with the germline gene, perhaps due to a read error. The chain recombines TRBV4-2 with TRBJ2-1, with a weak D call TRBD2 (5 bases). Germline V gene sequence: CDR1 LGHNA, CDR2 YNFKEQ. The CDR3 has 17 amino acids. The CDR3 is CASSQGKGSSSSNEQFF. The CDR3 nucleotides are TGTGCCAGCAGCCAAGGGAAAGGGAGCTCTTCCTCCAATGAGCAGTTCTTC.

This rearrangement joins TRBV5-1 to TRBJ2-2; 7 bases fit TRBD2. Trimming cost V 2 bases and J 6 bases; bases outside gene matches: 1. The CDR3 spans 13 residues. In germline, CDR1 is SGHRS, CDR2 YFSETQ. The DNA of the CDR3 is TGCGCCAGCAGCTTTCGGGAGGCCGGGGAGCTGTTTTTT. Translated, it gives CASSFREAGELFF.

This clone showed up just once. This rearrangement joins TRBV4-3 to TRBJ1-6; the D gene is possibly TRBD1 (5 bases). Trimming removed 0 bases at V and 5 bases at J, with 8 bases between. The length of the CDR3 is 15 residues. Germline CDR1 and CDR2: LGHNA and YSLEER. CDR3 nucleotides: TGCGCCAGCAGCCAAGAGACAGCAGATAATTCACCCCTCCACTTT. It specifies CASSQETADNSPLHF.

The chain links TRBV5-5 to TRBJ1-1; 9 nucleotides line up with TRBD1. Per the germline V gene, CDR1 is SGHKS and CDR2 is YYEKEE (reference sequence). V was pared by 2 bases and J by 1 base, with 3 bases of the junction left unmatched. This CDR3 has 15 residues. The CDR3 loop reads CASSFGTGRNTEAFF. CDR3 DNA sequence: TGTGCCAGCAGCTTCGGGACAGGGCGGAACACTGAAGCTTTCTTT. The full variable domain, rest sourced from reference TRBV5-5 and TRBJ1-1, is DAGVTQSPTHLIKTRGQQVTLRCSPISGHKSVSWYQQVLGQGPQFIFQYYEKEERGRGNFPDRFSARQFPNYSSELNVNALLLGDSALYLCASSFGTGRNTEAFFGQGTRLTVV.

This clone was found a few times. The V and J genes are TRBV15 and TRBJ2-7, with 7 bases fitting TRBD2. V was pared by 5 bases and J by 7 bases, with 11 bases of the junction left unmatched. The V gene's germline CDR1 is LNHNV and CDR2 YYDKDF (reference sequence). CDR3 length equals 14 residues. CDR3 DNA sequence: TGTGCCACCAGCTCCCCCGGGGGGTTTCGGGAGCAGTACTTC. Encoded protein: CATSSPGGFREQYF.

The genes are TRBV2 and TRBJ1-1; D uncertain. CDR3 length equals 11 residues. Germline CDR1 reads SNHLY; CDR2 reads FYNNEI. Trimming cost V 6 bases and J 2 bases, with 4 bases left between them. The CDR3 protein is CASRLNTEAFF. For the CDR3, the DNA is TGTGCCAGCAGGTTAAACACTGAAGCTTTCTTT.